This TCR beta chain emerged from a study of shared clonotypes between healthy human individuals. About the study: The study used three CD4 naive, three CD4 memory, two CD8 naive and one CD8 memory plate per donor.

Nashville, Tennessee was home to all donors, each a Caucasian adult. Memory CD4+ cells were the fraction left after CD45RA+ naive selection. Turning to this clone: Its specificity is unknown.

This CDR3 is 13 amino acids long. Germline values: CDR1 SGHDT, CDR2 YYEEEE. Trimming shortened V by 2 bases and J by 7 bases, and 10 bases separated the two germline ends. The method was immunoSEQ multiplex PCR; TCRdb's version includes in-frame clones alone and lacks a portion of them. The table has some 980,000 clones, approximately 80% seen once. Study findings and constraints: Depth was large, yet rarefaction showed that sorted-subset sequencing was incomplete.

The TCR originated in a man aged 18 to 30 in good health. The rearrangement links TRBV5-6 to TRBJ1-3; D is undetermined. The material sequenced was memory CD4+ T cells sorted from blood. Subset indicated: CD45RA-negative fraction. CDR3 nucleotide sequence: TGTGCCAGCAGCTTATGGGTTTTGAACACCATATATTTT. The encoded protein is CASSLWVLNTIYF.